The present T cell receptor (beta chain) was sequenced within a study of shared clonotypes between healthy human individuals. Cells designated naive CD8 were CD45RO-negative and were positively selected for CCR7, with terminally differentiated effector memory CD45RA+ cells excluded. Healthy and HIV-negative, the adult donors had no recent acute infections or vaccinations. Study results and caveats: It was observed that 5% to 6.5% of naive CD4 clonotypes were shared across a handful of donors. The researchers took only blood, and tissue repertoires probably look different.

As to this clone: Antigen: not known.

Samples underwent the assay at deep level. The table came from immunoSEQ multiplex PCR; TCRdb's copy has only in-frame clones and leaves some out. The sample lists over 2 million clones; roughly 94% were seen once. The CDR3 is 15 residues long. Germline-derived CDR1 and CDR2 are SGHAT and FQDESV (reference sequence). V lost 1 base and J 5 bases, leaving 14 bases between the germline ends. Sequencing was carried out using naive CD8+ T cells sorted from blood. The sequence derives from a man between 18 and 29 years old in good health. The chain combines TRBV11-1 with TRBJ2-5; possibly TRBD2 for D (6 bases). The CDR3 nucleotides are TGTGCCAGCAGCTTAGTCGTCAGCCGGGGGGAGACCCAGTACTTC. The encoded protein is CASSLVVSRGETQYF.